This T cell receptor (beta chain) was recorded in a study of T-cell reconstitution after alpha-beta-depleted transplantation in children. Trimming took 3 bases from V and 9 from J; bases not matched to a gene: 10. CDR1 is LGHNA and CDR2 is YNFKEQ in the germline V gene. The CDR3 consists of 16 residues. This clonotype was found many times. Molecular barcoding with unique molecular identifiers was used for the TCRbeta library. TCRdb recomputed calls from the PCR reads with MiXCR, one row per CDR3 protein. The sample includes around 96,000 distinct CDR3 sequences, 9.5% to 15% of them seen just once. The rearrangement joins TRBV4-2 to TRBJ2-1, with 11 bases that match TRBD2. The sample consisted of PBMCs from the stem cell graft donor, taken from the stem cell graft. The source is a human donor who donated a stem cell graft to a child with inherited bone marrow failure. The CDR3 DNA reads TGTGCCAGCAGCCAGGAATCTTTAGCGGGGGGGATTGAGCAGTTCTTC. Translation gives CASSQESLAGGIEQFF.